The 10 T cell receptor beta chains listed next were all sequenced from one sample in a study of T cell changes during pregnancy in multiple sclerosis. Data came from immunoSEQ multiplex PCR; TCRdb stores just in-frame clones and leaves some out. The sample consists of fewer than 25,000 clones, about 89% of them appearing once. This sample comprised CD4+ T cells from peripheral blood mononuclear cells, obtained in the third trimester of pregnancy. The receptor source for this set is a female donor in good health, enrolled as a control in a pregnancy study.

CDR3 DNA: TGTGCCAGCAGTGGTTCACAGGGAAACACTGAAGCTTTCTTT. Amino acid sequence: CASSGSQGNTEAFF. The chain recombines TRBV6-1 with TRBJ1-1; the D gene is possibly TRBD1 (6 bases). Germline CDR1 and CDR2: MNHNS and SASEGT. The CDR3 length is 14 residues. V dropped 4 bases and J dropped 2 bases, with 11 bases sitting between them.

V gene TRBV7-3 combines with J gene TRBJ1-5; D remains unclear. Germline lookup yields CDR1 SGHTA and CDR2 FQGTGA. V was clipped by 0 bases and J by 7 bases, with 7 bases between them. This CDR3 has 13 amino acids. The CDR3 spells CASSLTPGQPQHF. The CDR3 nucleotides read TGTGCCAGCAGCTTAACTCCCGGGCAGCCCCAGCATTTT. Supplemented by reference TRBV7-3 and TRBJ1-5, the full variable domain reads GAGVSQTPSNKVTEKGKYVELRCDPISGHTALYWYRQSLGQGPEFLIYFQGTGAADDSGLPNDRFFAVRPEGSVSTLKIQRTERGDSAVYLCASSLTPGQPQHFGDGTRLSIL.

The rearrangement uses TRBV7-5 and TRBJ2-5; TRBD2 reflects the table's D call only, with no check against the DNA. TRBV7-5 counts as a pseudogene. The CDR3 totals 12 residues. Here the CDR3 reads CARSLESETQYF. In DNA, the CDR3 is TGTGCCAGAAGCTTAGAGAGCGAGACCCAGTACTTC.

The chain is built from TRBV5-1 and TRBJ2-3; 8 positions match TRBD2. From germline, CDR1 is SGHRS and CDR2 YFSETQ. V lost 6 bases to trimming and J lost 0 bases; unmatched junction nucleotides: 12. The CDR3 has 17 amino acids. CDR3 nucleotides: TGCGCCAGCACCTCCTTAGTAGCGGGGACTAGCACAGATACGCAGTATTTT. Translated, it gives CASTSLVAGTSTDTQYF.

The V gene is TRBV5-1, the J gene TRBJ2-7; 10 bases align to TRBD2. This CDR3 has 16 residues. Germline V gene sequence: CDR1 SGHRS, CDR2 YFSETQ. V dropped 4 bases and J dropped 2; count of bases not matched to a gene: 9. CDR3 DNA: TGCGCCAGCAGCCTACCGACTAGCGGGCGCCCCTACGAGCAGTACTTC. It is translated as CASSLPTSGRPYEQYF.

This clone is a singleton in its sample. V usage is TRBV18 and J usage is TRBJ2-2; 11 bases agree with TRBD2. The CDR3 spans 17 residues. Germline V CDR1 and CDR2: KGHSH, LQKENI. V was clipped by 2 bases and J by 2 bases; unmatched bases: 4. The CDR3 nucleotides read TGTGCCAGCTCACCAAGACTAGCGGGGAGAAACACCGGGGAGCTGTTTTTT. Amino acid sequence: CASSPRLAGRNTGELFF.

The chain uses TRBV27 and TRBJ2-2, with D tentatively TRBD2 (6 bases). The CDR3 runs 15 residues. The V gene lost 7 bases and the J gene lost 6 bases, with 18 bases spanning the gap. The germline gives CDR1 MNHEY, CDR2 SMNVEV (reference sequence). CDR3 amino acids: CASTRFGRGSGELFF. CDR3 coding DNA: TGTGCCAGCACTCGTTTCGGTCGGGGGTCCGGGGAGCTGTTTTTT.

This clone has only a few counts. This chain uses TRBV19 with TRBJ2-3, with 9 positions matching TRBD2. Germline CDR1 LNHDA, CDR2 SQIVND (reference sequence). The CDR3 contains 13 residues. The ends lost 5 bases at V and 5 bases at J; junction bases unmatched: 2. The CDR3 reads CASSDSGRDTQYF. CDR3 sequence (DNA): TGTGCCAGTAGTGATAGCGGGAGAGATACGCAGTATTTT.

The chain has TRBV19 and TRBJ2-6; D might be TRBD2 (5 bases). Germline values: CDR1 LNHDA, CDR2 SQIVND (reference sequence). The CDR3 is made up of 19 amino acids. The germline V and J ends were trimmed by 7 bases and 0 bases, with 22 bases remaining between them. The chain's CDR3 is CASTSTAPLRVSGANVLTF. CDR3 in DNA: TGTGCCAGTACTTCAACGGCCCCCCTGAGGGTCTCTGGGGCCAACGTCCTGACTTTC. The full variable domain, its missing parts supplied by reference TRBV19 and TRBJ2-6, is DGGITQSPKYLFRKEGQNVTLSCEQNLNHDAMYWYRQDPGQGLRLIYYSQIVNDFQKGDIAEGYSVSREKKESFPLTVTSAQKNPTAFYLCASTSTAPLRVSGANVLTFGAGSRLTVL.

As DNA, the CDR3 is TGTGCCAGCAGTGAAGCGCTTCACGGCCGGGTGACCCAGTACTTC. The encoded protein is CASSEALHGRVTQYF. The chain recombines TRBV6-1 with TRBJ2-5; D unresolved. Germline V lookup: CDR1 MNHNS, CDR2 SASEGT. V lost 0 bases, J lost 7 bases, and 15 bases lay in between. This CDR3 region has 15 residues.